These 6 T cell receptor beta chains were all obtained from the same sample, sequenced in a study of OX40 agonist ivuxolimab in advanced cancers. Sequencing was performed with immunoSEQ multiplex PCR; in TCRdb, only in-frame clones are kept and a portion is missing. The table records over 60,000 clones, around 86% of them present only once. Sequencing used CD4+ or CD8+ T cells sorted from blood, obtained in a trial of the OX40 agonist ivuxolimab. The receptors originated from an adult with an advanced solid tumor such as melanoma, head and neck, liver or kidney cancer.

With regard to this clone: Relative to the germline gene, one junction end is altered; a read error may explain this. This chain uses TRBV6-5 with TRBJ1-5, with D hard to call. This CDR3 contains 14 residues. Germline values: CDR1 MNHEY, CDR2 SVGAGI. The CDR3 sequence: CAISNTDSNQPQHF. The CDR3 nucleotides are TGTGCCATCAGTAATACAGATAGCAATCAGCCCCAGCATTTT.

This chain connects TRBV9 to TRBJ1-6; unclear D gene. Trimming cost V 0 bases and J 9 bases, with 10 bases left between them. This CDR3 has 14 amino acids. The V gene's germline CDR1 is SGDLS and CDR2 YYNGEE. For the CDR3, the DNA is TGTGCCAGCAGCGTAGTGCCGAGGTTTTCACCCCTCCACTTT. This codes for CASSVVPRFSPLHF.

The chain uses TRBV4-3 and TRBJ2-3; TRBD2 matches 9 bases. The V segment lost 0 bases and the J segment 5 bases; nucleotides outside the gene matches: 6. Germline lookup yields CDR1 LGHNA and CDR2 YSLEER. The CDR3 loop spans 16 amino acids. This chain's CDR3 is CASSQDSAGGRDTQYF. The CDR3 nucleotides read TGCGCCAGCAGCCAAGATTCGGCGGGGGGGCGAGATACGCAGTATTTT.

Only one count was recorded for this clone. The V gene is TRBV18, the J gene TRBJ1-5; D is unclear. Looked up from germline, CDR1 is KGHSH and CDR2 is LQKENI. V lost 2 bases and J lost 0, with 8 bases in between. The CDR3 is made up of 15 amino acids. In nucleotides, the CDR3 is TGTGCCAGCTCACCAAGCAGCAATAGCAATCAGCCCCAGCATTTT. Its translation is CASSPSSNSNQPQHF.

The V call is TRBV7-8, the J call TRBJ2-7; 13 nucleotides agree with TRBD2. CDR3 length equals 16 residues. J gave up 4 bases and V 3 bases, and 6 bases lay outside the gene matches. Per the germline V gene, CDR1 is SGHVS and CDR2 is FQNEAQ. Here the CDR3 reads CASSFGLAGVLYEQYF. In DNA, the CDR3 is TGTGCCAGCAGCTTTGGACTAGCGGGGGTACTTTACGAGCAGTACTTC.

J is TRBJ2-7 and V is TRBV18; tentative D call: TRBD1 (5 bases). This CDR3 has 14 amino acids. V lost 3 bases and J 0 bases, leaving 9 bases between the germline ends. The germline V gene encodes CDR1 KGHSH and CDR2 LQKENI. CDR3 sequence: CASSPGLSSYEQYF. The CDR3 nucleotides are TGTGCCAGCTCACCGGGGCTAAGCTCCTACGAGCAGTACTTC.